The clone carrying this TCR beta chain was detected ten times or more. As for time point: newly diagnosed GD, antithyroid drugs for less than 3 months. From PBMCs, RNA was extracted and then used to make the TCR library. The entry originates in a study of regulatory T cells in long-lasting Graves disease. Arm-PCR of CDR3 regions with iRepertoire HTBI primers generated TCR beta libraries. TCRdb redid the calling of the multiplex PCR reads with MiXCR, one entry per CDR3 protein. Of around 250,000 distinct CDR3 sequences detected, approximately 18% appear once; the ten largest clones hold less than 15%. This CDR3 has 14 amino acids. From germline, CDR1 is LGHDT and CDR2 YNNKEL (reference sequence). Germline trimming cut 3 bases from V and 7 bases from J; bases unmatched to any gene: 4. This same sample was also taken into another study, of T cells in Graves' hyperthyroidism and ophthalmopathy.

Here the sequenced sample was peripheral blood mononuclear cells (PBMCs), taken at new diagnosis, from a patient treated with antithyroid drugs. The receptor's source is a woman in her twenties or thirties with Graves disease. The gene calls are TRBV3-1 and TRBJ2-1, with TRBD2 identical over 9 bases. The CDR3: CASSQAGGLNEQFF. The CDR3 DNA reads TGTGCCAGCAGCCAGGCGGGGGGGCTAAATGAGCAGTTCTTC.